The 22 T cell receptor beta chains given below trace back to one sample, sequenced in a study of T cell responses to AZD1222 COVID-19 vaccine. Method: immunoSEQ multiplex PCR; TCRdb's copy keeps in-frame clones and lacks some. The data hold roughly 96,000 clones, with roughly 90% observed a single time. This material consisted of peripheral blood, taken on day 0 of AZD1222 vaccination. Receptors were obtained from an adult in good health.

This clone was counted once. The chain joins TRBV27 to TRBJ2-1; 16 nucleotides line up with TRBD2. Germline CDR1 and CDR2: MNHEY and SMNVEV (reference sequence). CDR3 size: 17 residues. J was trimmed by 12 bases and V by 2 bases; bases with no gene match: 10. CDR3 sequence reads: CASSLSSGTSGRVRQFF. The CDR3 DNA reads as TGTGCCAGCAGTTTAAGTAGTGGGACTAGCGGGAGGGTTCGGCAGTTCTTC.

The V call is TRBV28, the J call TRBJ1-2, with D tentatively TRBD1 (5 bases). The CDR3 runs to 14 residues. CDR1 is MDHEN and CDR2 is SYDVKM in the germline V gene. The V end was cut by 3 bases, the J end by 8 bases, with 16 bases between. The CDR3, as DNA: TGTGCCAGCAGTTTTAGGGGAAAGGGTTTGGGCTACACCTTC. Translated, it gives CASSFRGKGLGYTF.

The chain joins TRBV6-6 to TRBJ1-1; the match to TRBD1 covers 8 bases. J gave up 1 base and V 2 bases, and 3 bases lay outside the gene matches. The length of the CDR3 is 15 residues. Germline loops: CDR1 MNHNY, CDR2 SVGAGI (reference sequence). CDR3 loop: CASSYPGQGNTEAFF. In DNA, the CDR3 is TGTGCCAGCAGTTACCCCGGACAGGGGAACACTGAAGCTTTCTTT.

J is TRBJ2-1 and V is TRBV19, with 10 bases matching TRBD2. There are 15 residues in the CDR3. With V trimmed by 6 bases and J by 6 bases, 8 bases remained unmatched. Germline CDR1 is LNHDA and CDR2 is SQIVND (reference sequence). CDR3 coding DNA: TGTGCCAGTAGACTTCTAGCGGGGGACTCCAATGAGCAGTTCTTC. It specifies CASRLLAGDSNEQFF. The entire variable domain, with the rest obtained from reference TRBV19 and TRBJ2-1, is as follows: DGGITQSPKYLFRKEGQNVTLSCEQNLNHDAMYWYRQDPGQGLRLIYYSQIVNDFQKGDIAEGYSVSREKKESFPLTVTSAQKNPTAFYLCASRLLAGDSNEQFFGPGTRLTVL.

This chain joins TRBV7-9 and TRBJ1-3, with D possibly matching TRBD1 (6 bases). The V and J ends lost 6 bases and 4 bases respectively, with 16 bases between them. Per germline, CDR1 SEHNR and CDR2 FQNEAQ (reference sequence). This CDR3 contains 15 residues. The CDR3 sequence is CASSLGRGIGNTIYF. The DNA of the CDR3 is TGTGCCAGCAGTCTTGGAAGGGGGATCGGAAACACCATATATTTT.

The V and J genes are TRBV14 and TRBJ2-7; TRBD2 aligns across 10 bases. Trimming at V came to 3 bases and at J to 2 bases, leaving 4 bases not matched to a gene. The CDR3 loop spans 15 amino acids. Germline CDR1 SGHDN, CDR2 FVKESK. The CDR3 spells CASSQSGRAPYEQYF. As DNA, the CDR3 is TGTGCCAGCAGCCAGAGCGGGAGGGCCCCCTACGAGCAGTACTTC.

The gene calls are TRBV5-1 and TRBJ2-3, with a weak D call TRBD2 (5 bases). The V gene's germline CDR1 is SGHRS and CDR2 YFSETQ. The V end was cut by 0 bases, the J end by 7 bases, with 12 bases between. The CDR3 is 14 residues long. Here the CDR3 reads CASSLDAGKNTQYF. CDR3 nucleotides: TGCGCCAGCAGCTTGGACGCGGGTAAAAATACGCAGTATTTT.

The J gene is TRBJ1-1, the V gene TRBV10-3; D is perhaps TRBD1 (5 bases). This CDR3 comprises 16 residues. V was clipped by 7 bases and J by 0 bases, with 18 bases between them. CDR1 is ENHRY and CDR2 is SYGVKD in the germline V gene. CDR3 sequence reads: CAIKVERGGLNTEAFF. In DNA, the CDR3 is TGTGCCATCAAGGTTGAGAGGGGCGGCCTGAACACTGAAGCTTTCTTT.

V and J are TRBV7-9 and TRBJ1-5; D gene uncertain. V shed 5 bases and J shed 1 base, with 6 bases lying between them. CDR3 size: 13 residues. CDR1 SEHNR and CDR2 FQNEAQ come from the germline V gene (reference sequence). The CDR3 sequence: CASSPFSNQPQHF. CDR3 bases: TGTGCCAGCAGCCCTTTCAGCAATCAGCCCCAGCATTTT.

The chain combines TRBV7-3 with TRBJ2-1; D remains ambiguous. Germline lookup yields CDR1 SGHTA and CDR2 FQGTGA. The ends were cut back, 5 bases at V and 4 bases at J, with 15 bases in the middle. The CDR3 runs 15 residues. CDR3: CASSPHWTEYNEQFF. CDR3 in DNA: TGTGCCAGCAGCCCACATTGGACGGAGTACAATGAGCAGTTCTTC.

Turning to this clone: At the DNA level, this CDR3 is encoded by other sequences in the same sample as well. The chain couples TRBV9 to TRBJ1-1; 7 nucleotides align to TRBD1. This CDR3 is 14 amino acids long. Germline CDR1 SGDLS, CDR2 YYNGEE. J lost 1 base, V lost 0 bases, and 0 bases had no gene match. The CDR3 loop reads CASSVGQGNTEAFF. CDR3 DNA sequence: TGTGCCAGCAGCGTAGGACAGGGGAACACTGAAGCTTTCTTT.

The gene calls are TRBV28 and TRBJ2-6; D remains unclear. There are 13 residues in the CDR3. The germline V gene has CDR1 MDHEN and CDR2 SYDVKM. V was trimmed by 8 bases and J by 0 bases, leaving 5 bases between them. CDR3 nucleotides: TGTGCCAGCGCCTTCTCTGGGGCCAACGTCCTGACTTTC. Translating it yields CASAFSGANVLTF.

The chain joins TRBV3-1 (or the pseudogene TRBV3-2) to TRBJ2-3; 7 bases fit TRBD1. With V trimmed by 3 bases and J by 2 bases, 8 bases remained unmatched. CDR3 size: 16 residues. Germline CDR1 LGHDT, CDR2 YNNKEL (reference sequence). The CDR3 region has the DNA TGTGCCAGCAGCCACATGGACAGGCTGAACACAGATACGCAGTATTTT. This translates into CASSHMDRLNTDTQYF.

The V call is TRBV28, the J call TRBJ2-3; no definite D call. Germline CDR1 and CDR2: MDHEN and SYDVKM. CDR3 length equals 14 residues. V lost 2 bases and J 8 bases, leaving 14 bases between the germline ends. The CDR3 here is CASSLQPTETTQYF. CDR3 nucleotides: TGTGCCAGCAGTTTACAGCCGACGGAGACTACGCAGTATTTT.

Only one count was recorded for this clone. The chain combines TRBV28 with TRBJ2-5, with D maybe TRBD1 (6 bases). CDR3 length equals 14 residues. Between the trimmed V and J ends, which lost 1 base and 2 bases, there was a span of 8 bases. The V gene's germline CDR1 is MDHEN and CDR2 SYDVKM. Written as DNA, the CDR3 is TGTGCCAGCAGTTTATCAGGACAGCAAGAGACCCAGTACTTC. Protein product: CASSLSGQQETQYF. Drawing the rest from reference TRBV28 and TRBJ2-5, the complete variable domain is DVKVTQSSRYLVKRTGEKVFLECVQDMDHENMFWYRQDPGLGLRLIYFSYDVKMKEKGDIPEGYSVSREKKERFSLILESASTNQTSMYLCASSLSGQQETQYFGPGTRLLVL.

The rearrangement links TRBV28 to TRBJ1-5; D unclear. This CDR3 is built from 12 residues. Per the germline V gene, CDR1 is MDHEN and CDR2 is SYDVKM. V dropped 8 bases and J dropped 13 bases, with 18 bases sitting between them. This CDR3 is CASGPEDYSQHF. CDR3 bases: TGTGCCAGCGGCCCAGAGGATTACTCTCAGCATTTT.

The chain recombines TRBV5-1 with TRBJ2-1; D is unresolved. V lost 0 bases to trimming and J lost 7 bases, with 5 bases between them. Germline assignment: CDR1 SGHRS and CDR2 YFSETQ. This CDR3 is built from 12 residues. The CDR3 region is CASSLVRNEQFF. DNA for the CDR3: TGCGCCAGCAGCTTGGTTCGGAATGAGCAGTTCTTC. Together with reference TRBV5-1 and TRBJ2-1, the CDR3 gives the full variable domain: KAGVTQTPRYLIKTRGQQVTLSCSPISGHRSVSWYQQTPGQGLQFLFEYFSETQRNKGNFPGRFSGRQFSNSRSEMNVSTLELGDSALYLCASSLVRNEQFFGPGTRLTVL.

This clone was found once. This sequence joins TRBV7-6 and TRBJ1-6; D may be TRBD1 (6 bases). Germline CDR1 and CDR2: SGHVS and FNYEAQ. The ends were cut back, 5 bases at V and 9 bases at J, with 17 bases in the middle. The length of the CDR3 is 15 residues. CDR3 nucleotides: TGTGCCAGCAGCCCACGCGATGGGGGCCGTTCACCCCTCCACTTT. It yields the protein CASSPRDGGRSPLHF. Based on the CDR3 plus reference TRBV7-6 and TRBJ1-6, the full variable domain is GAGVSQSPRYKVTKRGQDVALRCDPISGHVSLYWYRQALGQGPEFLTYFNYEAQQDKSGLPNDRFSAERPEGSISTLTIQRTEQRDSAMYRCASSPRDGGRSPLHFGNGTRLTVT.

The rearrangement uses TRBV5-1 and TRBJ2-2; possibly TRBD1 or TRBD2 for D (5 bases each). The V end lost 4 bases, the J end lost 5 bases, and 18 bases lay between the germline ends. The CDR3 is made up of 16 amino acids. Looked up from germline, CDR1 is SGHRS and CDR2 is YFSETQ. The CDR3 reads CASSARLGVGTGELFF. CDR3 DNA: TGCGCCAGCAGCGCGCGCCTGGGGGTCGGGACCGGGGAGCTGTTTTTT.

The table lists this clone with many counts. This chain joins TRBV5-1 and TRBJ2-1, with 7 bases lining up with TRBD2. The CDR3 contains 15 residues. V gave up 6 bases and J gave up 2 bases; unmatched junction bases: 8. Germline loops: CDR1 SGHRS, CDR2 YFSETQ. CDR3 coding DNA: TGCGCCAGCATCCCGGGAACTAGCGCCTACAATGAGCAGTTCTTC. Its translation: CASIPGTSAYNEQFF. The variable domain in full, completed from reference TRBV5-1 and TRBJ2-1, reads KAGVTQTPRYLIKTRGQQVTLSCSPISGHRSVSWYQQTPGQGLQFLFEYFSETQRNKGNFPGRFSGRQFSNSRSEMNVSTLELGDSALYLCASIPGTSAYNEQFFGPGTRLTVL.

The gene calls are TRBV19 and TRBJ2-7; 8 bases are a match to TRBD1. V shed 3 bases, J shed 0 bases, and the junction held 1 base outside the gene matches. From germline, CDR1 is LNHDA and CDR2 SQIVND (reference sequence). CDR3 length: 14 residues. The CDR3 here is CASSIQGASYEQYF. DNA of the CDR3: TGTGCCAGTAGTATCCAGGGGGCCTCCTACGAGCAGTACTTC. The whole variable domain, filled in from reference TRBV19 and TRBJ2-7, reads DGGITQSPKYLFRKEGQNVTLSCEQNLNHDAMYWYRQDPGQGLRLIYYSQIVNDFQKGDIAEGYSVSREKKESFPLTVTSAQKNPTAFYLCASSIQGASYEQYFGPGTRLTVT.

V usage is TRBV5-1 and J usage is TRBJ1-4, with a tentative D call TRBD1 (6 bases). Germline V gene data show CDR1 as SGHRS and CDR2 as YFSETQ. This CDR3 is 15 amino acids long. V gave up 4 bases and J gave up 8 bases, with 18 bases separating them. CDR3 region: CASSQDSGAQEKLFF. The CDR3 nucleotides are TGCGCCAGCAGCCAAGACTCGGGGGCTCAAGAAAAACTGTTTTTT.